This TCR beta chain came from a study of T cells in Graves' hyperthyroidism and ophthalmopathy. At the level of the study: Staff took peripheral blood when the initial diagnosis was made, before any treatment began. Findings of the study overall: Most clonotypes expanded in thyroid above 0.001 were likewise present in blood.

Trimming stripped 9 bases from V and 6 bases from J, with 17 bases between. The CDR3 extends over 14 amino acids. Only a few counts were recorded for this clonotype. Antigen: not known. Exclusion of a patient resulted from uncontrolled infection, other autoimmune disease, pregnancy or lactation. Diagnoses used clinical symptoms, serum thyroxine and TRAb, thyroid ultrasound and orbital computed tomography. The CDR3 regions of TCR beta were amplified from RNA transcripts. TCR CDR3 underwent first-round RT-PCR with the HTBI primer set. TCRdb passed the multiplex PCR reads through MiXCR, listing each CDR3 protein once. In the table there are fewer than 450,000 distinct CDR3 sequences, around 15% of which are singletons.

The genes are TRBV12-3 or TRBV12-4 and TRBJ2-2, with D perhaps given as TRBD1 or TRBD2 (5 bases each). Sequenced material: blood. The TCR sequence derives from a man aged 50-59 years with Graves' ophthalmopathy. In DNA, the CDR3 is TGTGCCAGTGCAGGGAGTATTAAGGCCGGGGAGCTGTTTTTT. This gives the protein CASAGSIKAGELFF.